Here is one T cell receptor (beta chain) with its context. Its target is unknown. Trimming took off 7 bases at V and 4 bases at J, with 5 bases between the two ends. The CDR3 covers 11 residues. Germline assignment: CDR1 MNHNS and CDR2 SASEGT. The protocol was immunoSEQ multiplex PCR, while the TCRdb copy is restricted to in-frame clones and leaves out a portion. The repertoire includes about 33,000 clones, around 90% of them detected once, and approximately 5.3% sits in the top ten. This sample stems from a study of T cells in localized non-small cell lung cancer. Study conclusions and caveats: Out of the top 100 tumor clones, a median approximately 57 were seen in adjacent lung. Measurement of T cell clonality placed uninvolved adjacent lung highest, above the level in tumor. There was an association of higher blood T cell density with longer overall survival.

The receptor was isolated from a man aged 35 to 70 with stage II lung adenocarcinoma. The chain employs TRBV6-1 and TRBJ1-5; D not certain. The starting material was PBMCs, obtained before any cancer treatment. This chain's CDR3 is CASMRNQPQHF. The CDR3 nucleotides read TGTGCCAGCATGCGGAATCAGCCCCAGCATTTT.